These 14 T cell receptor beta chains were all obtained from the same sample, sequenced in a study of blood T cell repertoires in COVID-19. The assay was immunoSEQ multiplex PCR, and TCRdb's table has in-frame clones only and misses some. The sample includes roughly 150,000 clones, 75% to 90% of them seen just once. The sample comprised peripheral blood. Every receptor here comes from a woman older than 75 with acute or convalescent COVID-19.

The V and J genes are TRBV4-1 and TRBJ2-7; TRBD1 agrees at 7 bases. The ends lost 3 bases at V and 0 bases at J; junction bases unmatched: 8. This CDR3 has 16 amino acids. Germline V CDR1 and CDR2: MGHRA, YSYEKL. The CDR3 coding sequence is TGCGCCAGCAGCCACCGACAGGGACCTAACTCCTACGAGCAGTACTTC. Translation: CASSHRQGPNSYEQYF.

This clone appeared a single time. The V and J genes are TRBV5-1 and TRBJ2-5; D not resolved. The CDR3 is made up of 17 amino acids. Trimming took 2 bases from V and 1 from J, leaving 18 bases between them. CDR1 is SGHRS and CDR2 is YFSETQ in the germline V gene. The CDR3 loop reads CASSLMGAVPTQETQYF. CDR3 bases: TGCGCCAGCAGCTTAATGGGCGCAGTCCCGACCCAAGAGACCCAGTACTTC.

The chain uses TRBV6-6 and TRBJ2-1; TRBD2 matches 7 bases. The CDR3 consists of 16 residues. CDR1 and CDR2 (germline): MNHNY, SVGAGI (reference sequence). V lost 8 bases to trimming and J lost 4 bases; unmatched junction nucleotides: 14. CDR3 sequence reads: CASLPGVAGIYNEQFF. In DNA form, the CDR3 reads TGTGCCAGCCTACCCGGTGTAGCGGGTATTTACAATGAGCAGTTCTTC.

CDR3 protein: CASRLGPEAFF. In DNA form, the CDR3 reads TGTGCCAGTCGTTTGGGGCCTGAAGCTTTCTTT. This chain connects TRBV19 to TRBJ1-1; tentative D call: TRBD1 (5 bases). Germline-derived CDR1 and CDR2 are LNHDA and SQIVND (reference sequence). The CDR3 runs 11 residues. V was shortened by 8 bases and J by 6 bases, with 10 bases between the two germline ends.

Only one count was recorded for this clone. This chain links TRBV5-1 with TRBJ2-7; TRBD2 matches at 11 bases. V lost 4 bases and J lost 4; bases outside the gene matches: 10. The CDR3 sequence is 16 residues long. Germline V CDR1 and CDR2: SGHRS, YFSETQ. CDR3 in DNA: TGCGCCAGCAGCGCAAACCCTAGCGGGAGGTGGTACGAGCAGTACTTC. It codes for CASSANPSGRWYEQYF.

The rearrangement uses TRBV2 and TRBJ1-1; D is unresolved. The CDR3 sequence is 17 residues long. Germline assignment: CDR1 SNHLY and CDR2 FYNNEI. V lost 3 bases and J 4 bases, leaving 21 bases between the germline ends. CDR3 in amino acids: CASSDLDWRAGITEAFF. The CDR3 DNA follows: TGTGCCAGCAGTGATTTGGATTGGCGGGCCGGGATCACTGAAGCTTTCTTT. Full variable domain (remainder filled in from reference TRBV2 and TRBJ1-1): EPEVTQTPSHQVTQMGQEVILRCVPISNHLYFYWYRQILGQKVEFLVSFYNNEISEKSEIFDDQFSVERPDGSNFTLKIRSTKLEDSAMYFCASSDLDWRAGITEAFFGQGTRLTVV.

The chain uses TRBV7-9 and TRBJ2-2, with 7 bases matching TRBD1. The CDR3 is 14 residues long. The junction had 11 bases not matched to a gene; V was cut back by 7 bases and J by 9 bases. Germline V gives CDR1 SEHNR, CDR2 FQNEAQ (reference sequence). The CDR3: CASKYGQERRELFF. The CDR3 DNA reads TGTGCCAGCAAATACGGACAGGAAAGGCGGGAGCTGTTTTTT.

V gene TRBV29-1 combines with J gene TRBJ2-7; 14 bases map to TRBD2. Germline CDR1 SQVTM, CDR2 ANQGSEA. Unmatched junction bases numbered 4, after V lost 4 bases and J lost 5 bases. The CDR3 consists of 14 residues. The DNA for the CDR3 is TGCAGCGTTGGAGGGACTAGCGGGAGCCACGAGCAGTACTTC. It yields the protein CSVGGTSGSHEQYF.

The chain has TRBV9 and TRBJ1-3; 9 bases are shared with TRBD1. This CDR3 has 15 residues. The junction had 9 bases not matched to a gene; V was cut back by 4 bases and J by 7 bases. Germline assignment: CDR1 SGDLS and CDR2 YYNGEE. DNA for the CDR3: TGTGCCAGCAGCTCGGACAGGGGATGGGGGAACACCATATATTTT. This translates into CASSSDRGWGNTIYF. The whole variable domain, filled in from reference TRBV9 and TRBJ1-3, reads DSGVTQTPKHLITATGQRVTLRCSPRSGDLSVYWYQQSLDQGLQFLIQYYNGEERAKGNILERFSAQQFPDLHSELNLSSLELGDSALYFCASSSDRGWGNTIYFGEGSWLTVV.

The chain joins TRBV7-6 to TRBJ1-3; 7 nucleotides align to TRBD1. The CDR3 spans 15 residues. CDR1 and CDR2 (germline): SGHVS, FNYEAQ. J lost 2 bases, V lost 5 bases, and 6 bases had no gene match. The CDR3 sequence: CASSNRQGPGNTIYF. CDR3 DNA: TGTGCCAGCAGCAACCGACAGGGCCCTGGAAACACCATATATTTT.

CDR3 DNA sequence: TGTGCCAGCAGCTTAGTTTCGTCATCGGGTGGTGCGCAGTACTTC. Amino acid sequence: CASSLVSSSGGAQYF. The chain joins TRBV7-2 to TRBJ2-7; D call uncertain. V lost 1 base and J lost 9, with 19 bases in between. The CDR3 runs to 15 residues. Germline-derived CDR1 and CDR2 are SGHTA and FQGNSA. The whole variable domain, remainder taken from reference TRBV7-2 and TRBJ2-7, is GAGVSQSPSNKVTEKGKDVELRCDPISGHTALYWYRQSLGQGLEFLIYFQGNSAPDKSGLPSDRFSAERTGGSVSTLTIQRTQQEDSAVYLCASSLVSSSGGAQYFGPGTRLTVT.

In nucleotides, the CDR3 is TGTGCCAGTAGTCCGCGCCACGGACAGGTCCGCGAGCAGTACTTC. Its protein product is CASSPRHGQVREQYF. The chain combines TRBV19 with TRBJ2-7; the match to TRBD1 covers 7 bases. V dropped 5 bases and J dropped 6; count of bases not matched to a gene: 13. The CDR3 totals 15 residues. The germline CDR1 and CDR2 sequences are LNHDA and SQIVND (reference sequence).

The chain carries TRBV30 and TRBJ1-2, with 7 bases aligning to TRBD1. This CDR3 contains 15 residues. The V segment lost 1 base and the J segment 7 bases; nucleotides outside the gene matches: 12. The germline V gene has CDR1 GTSNPN and CDR2 SVGIG (reference sequence). CDR3 DNA sequence: TGTGCCTGGAGTGAGTACCGCAGGGGGGAAAGTGGCTACACCTTC. Translated: CAWSEYRRGESGYTF.

This chain uses TRBV3-1 (or the pseudogene TRBV3-2) with TRBJ2-7; TRBD1 might be the D (6 bases). The V end lost 1 base, the J end lost 1 base, and 11 bases lay between the germline ends. The length of the CDR3 is 15 residues. Germline CDR1 reads LGHDT; CDR2 reads YNNKEL (reference sequence). CDR3 region: CASSQGSDSSYEQYF. The CDR3 DNA follows: TGTGCCAGCAGCCAAGGATCGGACAGTTCCTACGAGCAGTACTTC.